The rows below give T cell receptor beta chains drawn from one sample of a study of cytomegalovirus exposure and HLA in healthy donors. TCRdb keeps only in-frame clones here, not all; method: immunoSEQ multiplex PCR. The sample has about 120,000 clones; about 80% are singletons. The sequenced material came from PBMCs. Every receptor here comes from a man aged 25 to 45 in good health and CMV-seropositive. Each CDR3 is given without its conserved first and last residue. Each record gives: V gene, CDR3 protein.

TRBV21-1 ASIPFRGEQY
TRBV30 AWSVVPLSSGNTIY
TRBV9 ASSVETGALGETQY
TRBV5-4 ASSLATDLITLH
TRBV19 ASSIYPAGVWQPQH
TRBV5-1 ASSLEAGGTETQY
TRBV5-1 ASYRDRLDEQY
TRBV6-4 ASSTGSHPGGYT
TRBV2 ASQEGSGATGELF
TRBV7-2 ASGRTGAFGYT
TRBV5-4 ASRRTGGTGELF